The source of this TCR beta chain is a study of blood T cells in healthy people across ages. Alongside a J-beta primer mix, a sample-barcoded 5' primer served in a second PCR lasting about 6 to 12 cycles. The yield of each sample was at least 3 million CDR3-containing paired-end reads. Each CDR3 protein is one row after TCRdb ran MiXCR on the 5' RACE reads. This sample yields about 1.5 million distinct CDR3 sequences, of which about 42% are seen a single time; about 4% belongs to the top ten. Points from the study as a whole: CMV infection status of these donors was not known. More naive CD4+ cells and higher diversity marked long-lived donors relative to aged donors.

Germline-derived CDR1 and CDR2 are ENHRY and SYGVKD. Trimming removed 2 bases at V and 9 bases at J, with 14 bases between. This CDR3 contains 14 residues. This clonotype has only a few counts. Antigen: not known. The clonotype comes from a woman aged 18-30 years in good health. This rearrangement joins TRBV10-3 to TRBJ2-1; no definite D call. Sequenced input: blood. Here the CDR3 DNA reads TGTGCCATCAGTGAGAATTTCGGAAACGGTGAGCAGTTCTTC. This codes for CAISENFGNGEQFF.